This T cell receptor beta chain was observed in a study of blood T cell repertoires in COVID-19. Study as a whole: The United States, Italy and Spain provided the acute and convalescent COVID-19 samples. PBMCs, B-cell-depleted T cells, or T cells were the source of the cDNA or gDNA that made up the material.

CDR3 length: 15 residues. V lost 5 bases to trimming and J lost 4 bases; unmatched junction nucleotides: 10. Germline CDR1 is SEHNR and CDR2 is FQNEAQ (reference sequence). In the source study's methods: Estimation of nucleated cell counts relied on the amplification of reference gene primers. Using immunoSEQ multiplex PCR, the repertoire was profiled, and TCRdb retains in-frame clones only, with some absent. V and J calls and clone size are as listed in that table; D and trimming were resolved from the DNA. The sample includes over 55,000 clones, about 87% of them seen just once. The origin of this receptor is a man between 50 and 59 years old with active COVID-19. Input material: peripheral blood. The chain recombines TRBV7-9 with TRBJ2-7, with TRBD1 matching 8 bases. The CDR3 protein is CASSIRTGQDYEQYF. The DNA of the CDR3 is TGTGCCAGCAGCATCCGGACAGGGCAAGATTACGAGCAGTACTTC. Full variable domain (remainder filled in from reference TRBV7-9 and TRBJ2-7): DTGVSQNPRHKITKRGQNVTFRCDPISEHNRLYWYRQTLGQGPEFLTYFQNEAQLEKSRLLSDRFSAERPKGSFSTLEIQRTEQGDSAMYLCASSIRTGQDYEQYFGPGTRLTVT.